These T cell receptor beta chains were read from a single sample in a study of CD4+ T cells in melanoma. Produced via immunoSEQ multiplex PCR; TCRdb's table is partial and in-frame only. The repertoire holds around 130,000 clones, with about 90% as singletons. These receptors all come from a human donor with melanoma. Each CDR3 is given with its conserved first and last residue. The order of the fields is CDR3 length, J gene, D gene, V gene, clone size, CDR3 DNA, CDR3 protein. The D gene is left open where the match is weak. Clone size is not always given. Where it is, it says once, few, many or a class for expanded clones.

len: 14
j_gene: TRBJ1-4
d_gene: .
v_gene: TRBV10-3
abundance: .
CDR3nt: TGTGCCACCCTTTCCGGGGGAGGAGGAGAAAAACTGTTTTTT
CDR3aa: CATLSGGGGEKLFF

len: 16
j_gene: TRBJ2-2
d_gene: TRBD1
v_gene: TRBV5-1
abundance: .
CDR3nt: TGCGCCAGCAGCTTCGCCGGGACAGGGGTAACCGGGGAGCTGTTTTTT
CDR3aa: CASSFAGTGVTGELFF

len: 16
j_gene: TRBJ2-3
d_gene: TRBD2
v_gene: TRBV5-1
abundance: .
CDR3nt: TGCGCCAGCAGCCGCGGGAGGTCAGGGGGCACAGATACGCAGTATTTT
CDR3aa: CASSRGRSGGTDTQYF

len: 17
j_gene: TRBJ2-1
d_gene: TRBD2
v_gene: TRBV7-9
abundance: .
CDR3nt: TGTGCCAGCAGCTTAGCAGTCCTAGCGGGGGGGGACAATGAGCAGTTCTTC
CDR3aa: CASSLAVLAGGDNEQFF

len: 15
j_gene: TRBJ2-2
d_gene: .
v_gene: TRBV30
abundance: .
CDR3nt: TGTGCCTGGAGTGAACTAGAAGAGTTTGGCGGGGAGCTGTTTTTT
CDR3aa: CAWSELEEFGGELFF

len: 14
j_gene: TRBJ2-5
d_gene: TRBD2
v_gene: TRBV2
abundance: .
CDR3nt: TGTGCCAGCAGTGGAGCGGGGGGGCTCGAGACCCAGTACTTC
CDR3aa: CASSGAGGLETQYF

len: 14
j_gene: TRBJ1-2
d_gene: .
v_gene: TRBV28
abundance: .
CDR3nt: TGTGCCAGCAGTTTATCGGGGGGTTCAAGCGGCTACACCTTC
CDR3aa: CASSLSGGSSGYTF

len: 19
j_gene: TRBJ2-3
d_gene: TRBD2
v_gene: TRBV10-2
abundance: .
CDR3nt: TGCGCCAGCAGGGTTGACCCGGGACTAGCGGGGGGGCGGGCAGATACGCAGTATTTT
CDR3aa: CASRVDPGLAGGRADTQYF

len: 13
j_gene: TRBJ2-1
d_gene: .
v_gene: TRBV9
abundance: once
CDR3nt: TGTGCCAGCAGCGCCTCCCCCTACAATGAGCAGTTCTTC
CDR3aa: CASSASPYNEQFF

len: 11
j_gene: TRBJ2-7
d_gene: .
v_gene: TRBV6-1
abundance: .
CDR3nt: TGTGCCAGCAGATACCATTACGAGCAGTACTTC
CDR3aa: CASRYHYEQYF

len: 14
j_gene: TRBJ1-2
d_gene: TRBD1
v_gene: TRBV6-5
abundance: .
CDR3nt: TGTGCCAGCAGCCTGACAGGGGTGAACTATGGCTACACCTTC
CDR3aa: CASSLTGVNYGYTF

len: 16
j_gene: TRBJ1-2
d_gene: TRBD1
v_gene: TRBV15
abundance: .
CDR3nt: TGTGCCACCACCGATCGGGACAGGGGGACTAACTATGGCTACACCTTC
CDR3aa: CATTDRDRGTNYGYTF

len: 14
j_gene: TRBJ2-5
d_gene: TRBD1
v_gene: TRBV12-5
abundance: .
CDR3nt: TGTGCTAGTGGCCTCGGACAGGGCGAAGAGACCCAGTACTTC
CDR3aa: CASGLGQGEETQYF

len: 16
j_gene: TRBJ2-5
d_gene: TRBD2
v_gene: TRBV5-1
abundance: .
CDR3nt: TGCGCCAGCAGCGTAACTTCACTAGCGGGGGTGGAGACCCAGTACTTC
CDR3aa: CASSVTSLAGVETQYF

len: 13
j_gene: TRBJ1-1
d_gene: TRBD1
v_gene: TRBV7-9
abundance: .
CDR3nt: TGTGCCAGCAGCTTAGAAGGGGGCGCTGAAGCTTTCTTT
CDR3aa: CASSLEGGAEAFF

len: 14
j_gene: TRBJ1-5
d_gene: .
v_gene: TRBV2
abundance: .
CDR3nt: TGTGCCAGCAGTGTGAGGGGGAAAAATCAGCCCCAGCATTTT
CDR3aa: CASSVRGKNQPQHF

len: 14
j_gene: TRBJ1-2
d_gene: .
v_gene: TRBV4-2
abundance: .
CDR3nt: TGTGCCAGCAGCCAAGCTGTCAACTACTATGGCTACACCTTC
CDR3aa: CASSQAVNYYGYTF

len: 14
j_gene: TRBJ2-7
d_gene: .
v_gene: TRBV5-1
abundance: .
CDR3nt: TGCGCCAGCAGCTTGTCCCCCGGGACATTCGAGCAGTACTTC
CDR3aa: CASSLSPGTFEQYF

len: 14
j_gene: TRBJ1-1
d_gene: .
v_gene: TRBV5-1
abundance: .
CDR3nt: TGCGCCAGCAGCTTGCCGGACGGGTACACTGAAGCTTTCTTT
CDR3aa: CASSLPDGYTEAFF

len: 13
j_gene: TRBJ1-2
d_gene: .
v_gene: TRBV5-4
abundance: .
CDR3nt: TGTGCCAGCAGCTTGTCGGGCATGTATGGCTACACCTTC
CDR3aa: CASSLSGMYGYTF

len: 14
j_gene: TRBJ1-1
d_gene: .
v_gene: TRBV30
abundance: .
CDR3nt: TGTGCCTGGAGTCGAGGGGCATCGGCCACTGAAGCTTTCTTT
CDR3aa: CAWSRGASATEAFF

len: 18
j_gene: TRBJ1-3
d_gene: .
v_gene: TRBV18
abundance: .
CDR3nt: TGTGCCAGCTCACCACCGAGCTCAGACCTCTTTTCTGGAAACACCATATATTTT
CDR3aa: CASSPPSSDLFSGNTIYF

len: 15
j_gene: TRBJ1-3
d_gene: TRBD1
v_gene: TRBV9
abundance: .
CDR3nt: TGTGCCAGCAGCGTAGGCCAGGGGGGCGGAAACACCATATATTTT
CDR3aa: CASSVGQGGGNTIYF

len: 16
j_gene: TRBJ2-3
d_gene: .
v_gene: TRBV7-2
abundance: .
CDR3nt: TGTGCCAGCAGCTTAGGAGGGTTACTAGGCACAGATACGCAGTATTTT
CDR3aa: CASSLGGLLGTDTQYF

len: 14
j_gene: TRBJ2-5
d_gene: TRBD2
v_gene: TRBV6-6
abundance: .
CDR3nt: TGTGCCAGCAGCTCTAGCGGGGGGCAAGAGACCCAGTACTTC
CDR3aa: CASSSSGGQETQYF

len: 13
j_gene: TRBJ1-5
d_gene: .
v_gene: TRBV5-1
abundance: .
CDR3nt: TGCGCCAGCAGTCCGGAACTCAATCAGCCCCAGCATTTT
CDR3aa: CASSPELNQPQHF

len: 16
j_gene: TRBJ1-6
d_gene: .
v_gene: TRBV4-1
abundance: .
CDR3nt: TGCGCCAGCAGCCAACCACGACAAGGGCCTAGGTCACCCCTCCACTTT
CDR3aa: CASSQPRQGPRSPLHF

len: 13
j_gene: TRBJ1-5
d_gene: .
v_gene: TRBV4-2
abundance: .
CDR3nt: TGTGCCAGCAGCCAAGACAGGAATCAGCCCCAGCATTTT
CDR3aa: CASSQDRNQPQHF

len: 14
j_gene: TRBJ1-2
d_gene: TRBD1
v_gene: TRBV2
abundance: .
CDR3nt: TGTGCCAGCAGATTGGGACAGGGATCGTTCGGCTACACCTTC
CDR3aa: CASRLGQGSFGYTF

len: 13
j_gene: TRBJ1-5
d_gene: .
v_gene: TRBV9
abundance: .
CDR3nt: TGTGCCAGCAGCGCGTATAGCAATCAGCCCCAGCATTTT
CDR3aa: CASSAYSNQPQHF

len: 13
j_gene: TRBJ1-6
d_gene: .
v_gene: TRBV7-9
abundance: .
CDR3nt: TGTGCCAGCAGCCCGAGACCCTCTTCACCCCTCCACTTT
CDR3aa: CASSPRPSSPLHF

len: 15
j_gene: TRBJ2-3
d_gene: .
v_gene: TRBV6-5
abundance: .
CDR3nt: TGTGCCAGCACCCGACGCGGACCTACCACAGATACGCAGTATTTT
CDR3aa: CASTRRGPTTDTQYF

len: 14
j_gene: TRBJ2-7
d_gene: TRBD1
v_gene: TRBV18
abundance: .
CDR3nt: TGTGCCAGCTCACCCCGGGACAGGGTCTACGAGCAGTACTTC
CDR3aa: CASSPRDRVYEQYF

len: 16
j_gene: TRBJ1-6
d_gene: .
v_gene: TRBV5-1
abundance: .
CDR3nt: TGCGCCAGCAGCTTGGATGGCGGAAGCCATAATTCACCCCTCCACTTT
CDR3aa: CASSLDGGSHNSPLHF

len: 15
j_gene: TRBJ2-1
d_gene: TRBD2
v_gene: TRBV5-4
abundance: few
CDR3nt: TGTGCCAGCAGCGCGGGACTAGCATCGTACAATGAGCAGTTCTTC
CDR3aa: CASSAGLASYNEQFF

len: 14
j_gene: TRBJ2-7
d_gene: .
v_gene: TRBV6-1
abundance: .
CDR3nt: TGTGCCAGCAGTGAGGGGGGGCGGGGATACGAGCAGTACTTC
CDR3aa: CASSEGGRGYEQYF

len: 15
j_gene: TRBJ2-7
d_gene: .
v_gene: TRBV11-2
abundance: .
CDR3nt: TGTGCCAGCAGCTTAGGGCAAGTTGGCTCCTACGAGCAGTACTTC
CDR3aa: CASSLGQVGSYEQYF

len: 12
j_gene: TRBJ2-5
d_gene: .
v_gene: TRBV4-2
abundance: .
CDR3nt: TGTGCCAGCAGCCCAGGCATGGGGACCCAGTACTTC
CDR3aa: CASSPGMGTQYF

len: 14
j_gene: TRBJ2-7
d_gene: .
v_gene: TRBV30
abundance: .
CDR3nt: TGTGCCTGGAGATCCTTTGACCACTCCTACGAGCAGTACTTC
CDR3aa: CAWRSFDHSYEQYF

len: 14
j_gene: TRBJ1-3
d_gene: .
v_gene: TRBV7-9
abundance: once
CDR3nt: TGTGCCAGCAGCTTCGGTTACTCTGGAAACACCATATATTTT
CDR3aa: CASSFGYSGNTIYF

len: 13
j_gene: TRBJ1-5
d_gene: .
v_gene: TRBV5-1
abundance: .
CDR3nt: TGCGCCAGCAGCTCCGGCCCTAATCAGCCCCAGCATTTT
CDR3aa: CASSSGPNQPQHF

len: 13
j_gene: TRBJ1-5
d_gene: .
v_gene: TRBV11-2
abundance: .
CDR3nt: TGTGCCAGCAGCTTAGATAGCAATCAGCCCCAGCATTTT
CDR3aa: CASSLDSNQPQHF

len: 14
j_gene: TRBJ1-2
d_gene: .
v_gene: TRBV7-9
abundance: .
CDR3nt: TGTGCCAGCAGCTTAGTTGGGGTGAGCTATGGCTACACCTTC
CDR3aa: CASSLVGVSYGYTF

len: 14
j_gene: TRBJ1-2
d_gene: .
v_gene: TRBV18
abundance: .
CDR3nt: TGTGCCAGCCACCCAAGTGGGTCTGACTATGGCTACACCTTC
CDR3aa: CASHPSGSDYGYTF

len: 15
j_gene: TRBJ2-5
d_gene: .
v_gene: TRBV18
abundance: .
CDR3nt: TGTGCCAGCTCACCACCGATAACAGGAAAAAAGACCCAGTACTTC
CDR3aa: CASSPPITGKKTQYF

len: 13
j_gene: TRBJ1-1
d_gene: .
v_gene: TRBV18
abundance: .
CDR3nt: TGTGCCAGCTCGCCCCAGGGGAACACTGAAGCTTTCTTT
CDR3aa: CASSPQGNTEAFF

len: 13
j_gene: TRBJ1-1
d_gene: .
v_gene: TRBV11-1
abundance: once
CDR3nt: TGTGCCAGCAGCCCTGGCAGGGAGCGGGACGCTTTCTTT
CDR3aa: CASSPGRERDAFF